Below are 26 T cell receptor beta chains sequenced from a single sample in a study of cytomegalovirus exposure and HLA in healthy donors. With 60 Vbeta and 13 Jbeta primers, the PCR was carried out. Assay: immunoSEQ multiplex PCR; the TCRdb copy retains only in-frame clones and omits some. The sample lists approximately 180,000 clones, 75% to 85% seen once, with less than 9% in the top ten. Sequenced input: PBMCs. These receptors all come from a man younger than 40 in good health and CMV-seropositive.

The rearrangement joins TRBV30 to TRBJ2-2; 9 positions agree with TRBD1. Germline trimming cut 0 bases from V and 1 base from J; bases unmatched to any gene: 3. This CDR3 is built from 16 residues. Germline V gene data show CDR1 as GTSNPN and CDR2 as SVGIG (reference sequence). The CDR3 loop reads CAWSVPGQGNTGELFF. CDR3 bases: TGTGCCTGGAGTGTCCCGGGACAGGGGAACACCGGGGAGCTGTTTTTT. The whole variable domain, remainder taken from reference TRBV30 and TRBJ2-2, is SQTIHQWPATLVQPVGSPLSLECTVEGTSNPNLYWYRQAAGRGLQLLFYSVGIGQISSEVPQNLSASRPQDRQFILSSKKLLLSDSGFYLCAWSVPGQGNTGELFFGEGSRLTVL.

This clone was counted a few times. The chain employs TRBV7-6 and TRBJ2-3, with a weak D call TRBD1 (6 bases). The ends were cut back, 1 base at V and 3 bases at J, with 14 bases in the middle. This CDR3 is built from 16 residues. Germline CDR1 SGHVS, CDR2 FNYEAQ. The CDR3 DNA is TGTGCCAGCAGCTTAGGAGCCAGGGGAAGGACAGATACGCAGTATTTT. Its protein product is CASSLGARGRTDTQYF.

The sample holds one count of this clone. The V call is TRBV6-5, the J call TRBJ1-1; possible D gene TRBD1, 5 bases. V dropped 4 bases and J dropped 4 bases, with 19 bases sitting between them. Per the germline V gene, CDR1 is MNHEY and CDR2 is SVGAGI. The CDR3 has 16 amino acids. The CDR3 nucleotides are TGTGCCAGCAGTTTCATGTGGGGGGACGGCGGCACTGAAGCTTTCTTT. Residues: CASSFMWGDGGTEAFF.

The chain joins TRBV30 to TRBJ2-7; TRBD2 agrees at 9 bases. J gave up 4 bases and V 4 bases, and 5 bases lay outside the gene matches. The germline gives CDR1 GTSNPN, CDR2 SVGIG (reference sequence). The CDR3 length is 13 residues. CDR3 loop: CAWKSGRSYEQYF. In DNA form, the CDR3 reads TGTGCCTGGAAGAGCGGGAGGTCTTACGAGCAGTACTTC.

The V and J genes are TRBV5-6 and TRBJ2-7, with 11 bases identical to TRBD2. Germline V gene data show CDR1 as SGHDT and CDR2 as YYEEEE. CDR3 length equals 15 residues. V was pared by 3 bases and J by 1 base, with 3 bases of the junction left unmatched. Here the CDR3 DNA reads TGTGCCAGCAGCTCCATAGCGGGAGGGTCCTACGAGCAGTACTTC. It specifies CASSSIAGGSYEQYF.

This clone has only one observation. The gene calls are TRBV5-6 and TRBJ2-7; 11 bases align to TRBD2. Germline CDR1 and CDR2: SGHDT and YYEEEE. The CDR3 is made up of 15 amino acids. V shed 1 base and J 3 bases; nucleotides not matched to a gene: 3. CDR3 protein: CASSLTSGRFYEQYF. The CDR3 bases are TGTGCCAGCAGCTTGACTAGCGGGAGATTCTACGAGCAGTACTTC.

The CDR3 spells CASKGATGPTEAFF. CDR3 sequence (DNA): TGTGCCAGCAAAGGAGCGACAGGTCCCACTGAAGCTTTCTTT. The chain is built from TRBV2 and TRBJ1-1, with a possible D match to TRBD1 (6 bases). V was trimmed by 7 bases and J by 4 bases, leaving 16 bases between them. Germline V lookup: CDR1 SNHLY, CDR2 FYNNEI. The CDR3 is made up of 14 amino acids.

CDR3: CASSVESAGEQYF. The CDR3 DNA follows: TGTGCCAGCAGCGTAGAATCCGCGGGCGAGCAGTACTTC. This chain links TRBV9 with TRBJ2-7; perhaps TRBD2 as D (5 bases). Germline V gene lookup returns CDR1 SGDLS and CDR2 YYNGEE. Trimming removed 0 bases from V and 6 bases from J, with 10 bases in between. The CDR3 covers 13 residues.

This chain links TRBV4-2 with TRBJ2-3, with TRBD2 identical over 7 bases. Trimming at V came to 0 bases and at J to 0 bases, leaving 6 bases not matched to a gene. CDR3 length: 17 amino acids. Germline CDR1 LGHNA, CDR2 YNFKEQ. The CDR3 spells CASSQDLGGKSTDTQYF. In DNA, the CDR3 is TGTGCCAGCAGCCAAGATCTGGGGGGGAAGAGCACAGATACGCAGTATTTT.

The table lists this clone with a count of one. V is TRBV11-2 and J is TRBJ2-5; 9 nucleotides align to TRBD2. Germline V gives CDR1 SGHAT, CDR2 FQNNGV. After removal of 6 bases from V and 3 bases from J, the junction contained 8 bases not matched to a gene. The CDR3 spans 15 residues. CDR3 amino acids: CASSPAGGREETQYF. The CDR3 coding sequence is TGTGCCAGCAGTCCGGCGGGCGGGAGGGAAGAGACCCAGTACTTC.

The gene calls are TRBV19 and TRBJ1-2; D is ambiguous. The CDR3 has 12 residues. Germline assignment: CDR1 LNHDA and CDR2 SQIVND (reference sequence). V dropped 5 bases and J dropped 4 bases, with 8 bases sitting between them. The DNA of the CDR3 is TGTGCCAGTAGTCCGGGTTCCTATGGCTACACCTTC. Translating it yields CASSPGSYGYTF.

The chain employs TRBV4-2 and TRBJ2-7; D possibly corresponds to TRBD1 (6 bases). CDR1 and CDR2 (germline): LGHNA, YNFKEQ. V lost 2 bases to trimming and J lost 2 bases, with 13 bases between them. CDR3 length: 15 amino acids. In DNA, the CDR3 is TGTGCCAGCAGCCAAAAGGGGGTGGGCACCTACGAGCAGTACTTC. Translation: CASSQKGVGTYEQYF.

Worth noting for this clone: A far larger clone lies a single base away; this is likely a read error. Other nucleotide sequences from this sample produce the same CDR3. The chain carries TRBV2 and TRBJ2-1; 16 bases are shared with TRBD2. This CDR3 region has 17 residues. Germline V gives CDR1 SNHLY, CDR2 FYNNEI. The CDR3 DNA sequence: TGCGCCAGCCGGGACAGGGGGACTAGCGGGAGGGGTGATGAGCAGTTCTTC. It yields the protein CASRDRGTSGRGDEQFF.

V gene TRBV6-5 combines with J gene TRBJ2-2, with D possibly being TRBD1 (5 bases). Germline assignment: CDR1 MNHEY and CDR2 SVGAGI. The CDR3 is made up of 15 amino acids. Trimming stripped 7 bases from V and 0 bases from J, with 12 bases between. CDR3: CASTWQGSNTGELFF. CDR3 nucleotide sequence: TGTGCCAGCACCTGGCAGGGTTCGAACACCGGGGAGCTGTTTTTT.

This chain joins TRBV5-4 and TRBJ2-7, with D perhaps TRBD1 (6 bases). Between the trimmed V and J ends, which lost 4 bases and 2 bases, there was a span of 16 bases. Germline loops: CDR1 SGHNT, CDR2 YYREEE (reference sequence). The CDR3 runs 15 residues. The CDR3 DNA reads as TGTGCCAGCAGCCCCCGACAGGCTAACACCTACGAGCAGTACTTC. This sequence encodes CASSPRQANTYEQYF.

The J gene is TRBJ1-3, the V gene TRBV9; the D gene is possibly TRBD1 (5 bases). There are 16 residues in the CDR3. The V gene's germline CDR1 is SGDLS and CDR2 YYNGEE. The V end lost 4 bases, the J end lost 3 bases, and 17 bases lay between the germline ends. In DNA, the CDR3 is TGTGCCAGCAGCCCCCCGGGGAGGGGCGGTGGAAACACCATATATTTT. Residues: CASSPPGRGGGNTIYF.

The chain links TRBV4-3 to TRBJ1-4, with 11 bases lining up with TRBD1. CDR1 is LGHNA and CDR2 is YSLEER in the germline V gene. The trim removed 3 bases at V and 5 bases at J, leaving 11 bases unmatched. This CDR3 region has 18 residues. The DNA of the CDR3 is TGCGCCAGCAGCCACGTCGGGACAGGGGGATTGGGCAATGAAAAACTGTTTTTT. This sequence encodes CASSHVGTGGLGNEKLFF.

V usage is TRBV4-1 and J usage is TRBJ2-5; D gene unclear. The CDR3 spans 12 residues. Trimming took off 0 bases at V and 8 bases at J, with 7 bases between the two ends. Germline CDR1 MGHRA, CDR2 YSYEKL. CDR3 region: CASSQDPTTQYF. The DNA for the CDR3 is TGCGCCAGCAGCCAAGATCCTACTACCCAGTACTTC.

As concerns this clone: Sequence at one end of the junction differs from germline and may be a read error. V gene TRBV7-9 combines with J gene TRBJ2-1, with D perhaps matching TRBD2 (5 bases). CDR1 and CDR2 (germline): SEHNR, FQNEAQ (reference sequence). This CDR3 has 14 residues. For the CDR3, the DNA is TGTTCCAGCAGCTTAACCCGGGGCTACAATGAGCAGTTCTTC. Protein product: CSSSLTRGYNEQFF.

Here the CDR3 DNA reads TGTGCCAGCCCCCCATCCGCGAGTTCCAACACCGGGGAGCTGTTTTTT. Protein sequence: CASPPSASSNTGELFF. J is TRBJ2-2 and V is TRBV7-9; D gene uncertain. V gave up 8 bases and J gave up 2 bases, with 18 bases separating them. CDR1 SEHNR and CDR2 FQNEAQ come from the germline V gene (reference sequence). There are 16 residues in the CDR3.

The chain couples TRBV18 to TRBJ2-2; 9 bases agree with TRBD1. The germline CDR1 and CDR2 sequences are KGHSH and LQKENI. The CDR3 has 15 residues. V lost 3 bases to trimming and J lost 2 bases; unmatched junction nucleotides: 1. The CDR3 reads CASSPGQGNTGELFF. In DNA form, the CDR3 reads TGTGCCAGCTCACCGGGACAGGGAAACACCGGGGAGCTGTTTTTT.

The rearrangement joins TRBV13 to TRBJ2-7; D is perhaps TRBD1 (6 bases). Germline V CDR1 and CDR2: PRHDT, FYEKMQ (reference sequence). The V and J ends lost 5 bases and 2 bases respectively, with 19 bases between them. This CDR3 is built from 16 residues. The CDR3: CASSIWGQGLAYEQYF. CDR3 in DNA: TGTGCCAGCAGCATATGGGGGCAGGGTCTTGCCTACGAGCAGTACTTC.

The rearrangement joins TRBV19 to TRBJ2-7; possibly TRBD2 for D (6 bases). The CDR3 has 16 residues. CDR1 LNHDA and CDR2 SQIVND come from the germline V gene (reference sequence). V was pared by 3 bases and J by 3 bases, with 18 bases between. The CDR3 sequence is CASSIGGEGFDYEQYF. For the CDR3, the DNA is TGTGCCAGTAGTATCGGGGGAGAGGGATTCGACTACGAGCAGTACTTC.

The chain links TRBV19 to TRBJ1-6; tentatively, D is TRBD1 (5 bases). CDR3 length equals 15 residues. CDR1 and CDR2 (germline): LNHDA, SQIVND (reference sequence). The V end lost 2 bases, the J end lost 5 bases, and 10 bases lay between the germline ends. Here the CDR3 reads CASSIFKQDNSPLHF. The DNA for the CDR3 is TGTGCCAGTAGTATATTTAAACAGGATAATTCACCCCTCCACTTT.

This clone was found a few times. This rearrangement joins TRBV4-3 to TRBJ1-5; 9 nucleotides line up with TRBD1. The CDR3 covers 16 residues. Germline V gene lookup returns CDR1 LGHNA and CDR2 YSLEER. The junction had 7 bases not matched to a gene; V was cut back by 0 bases and J by 7 bases. DNA of the CDR3: TGCGCCAGCAGCCAAGACCTAGCGGACAGGGGCCAGCCCCAGCATTTT. It is translated as CASSQDLADRGQPQHF.

The chain couples TRBV7-6 to TRBJ1-1; D perhaps matches TRBD1 (5 bases). Between the trimmed V and J ends, which lost 7 bases and 1 base, there was a span of 10 bases. CDR1 SGHVS and CDR2 FNYEAQ come from the germline V gene. CDR3 length: 13 amino acids. The DNA for the CDR3 is TGTGCCAGCACCGAAGGACAGAACACTGAAGCTTTCTTT. Protein product: CASTEGQNTEAFF.